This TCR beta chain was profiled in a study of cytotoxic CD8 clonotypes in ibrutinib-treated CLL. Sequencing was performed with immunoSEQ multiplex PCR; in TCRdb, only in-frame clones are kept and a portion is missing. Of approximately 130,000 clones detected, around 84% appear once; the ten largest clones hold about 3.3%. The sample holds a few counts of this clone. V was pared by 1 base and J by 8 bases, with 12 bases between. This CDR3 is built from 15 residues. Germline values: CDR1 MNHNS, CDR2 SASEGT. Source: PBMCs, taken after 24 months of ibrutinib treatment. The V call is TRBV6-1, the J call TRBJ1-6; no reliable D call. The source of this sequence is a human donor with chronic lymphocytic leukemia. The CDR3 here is CASSEGSLGYSPLHF. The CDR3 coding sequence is TGTGCCAGCAGTGAAGGCTCCTTGGGCTATTCACCCCTCCACTTT.